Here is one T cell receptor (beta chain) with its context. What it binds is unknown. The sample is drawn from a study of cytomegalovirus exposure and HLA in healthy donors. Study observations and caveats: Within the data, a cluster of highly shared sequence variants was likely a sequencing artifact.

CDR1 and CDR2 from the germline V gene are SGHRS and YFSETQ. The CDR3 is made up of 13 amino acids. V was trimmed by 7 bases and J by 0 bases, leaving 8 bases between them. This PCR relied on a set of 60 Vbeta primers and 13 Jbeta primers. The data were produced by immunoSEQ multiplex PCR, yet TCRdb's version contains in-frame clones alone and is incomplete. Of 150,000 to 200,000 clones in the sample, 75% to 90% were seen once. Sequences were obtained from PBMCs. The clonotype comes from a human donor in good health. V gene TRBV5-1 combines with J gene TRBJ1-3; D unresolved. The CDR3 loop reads CASGLDSGNTIYF. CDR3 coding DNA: TGCGCCAGCGGTCTAGACTCTGGAAACACCATATATTTT.